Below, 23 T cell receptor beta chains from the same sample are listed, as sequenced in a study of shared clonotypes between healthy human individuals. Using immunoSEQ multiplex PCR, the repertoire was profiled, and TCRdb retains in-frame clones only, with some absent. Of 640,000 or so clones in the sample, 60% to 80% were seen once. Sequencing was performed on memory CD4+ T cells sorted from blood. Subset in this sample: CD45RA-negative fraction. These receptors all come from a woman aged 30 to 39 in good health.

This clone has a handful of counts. Here the CDR3 reads CASSPTSGKVETQYF. The CDR3 DNA reads TGTGCCAGCAGTCCGACTAGCGGGAAAGTCGAGACCCAGTACTTC. The V and J genes are TRBV28 and TRBJ2-5, with 11 bases matching TRBD2. V was pared by 5 bases and J by 5 bases, with 7 bases of the junction left unmatched. Germline CDR1 is MDHEN and CDR2 is SYDVKM. The CDR3 is made up of 15 amino acids. The full variable domain, with the rest looked up from reference TRBV28 and TRBJ2-5, is DVKVTQSSRYLVKRTGEKVFLECVQDMDHENMFWYRQDPGLGLRLIYFSYDVKMKEKGDIPEGYSVSREKKERFSLILESASTNQTSMYLCASSPTSGKVETQYFGPGTRLLVL.

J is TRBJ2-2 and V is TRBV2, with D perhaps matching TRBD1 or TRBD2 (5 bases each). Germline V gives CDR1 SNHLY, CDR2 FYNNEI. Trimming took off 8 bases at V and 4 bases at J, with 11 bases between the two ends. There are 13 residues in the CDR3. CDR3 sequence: CASGAGTTGELFF. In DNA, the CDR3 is TGTGCCAGCGGCGCCGGGACCACCGGGGAGCTGTTTTTT.

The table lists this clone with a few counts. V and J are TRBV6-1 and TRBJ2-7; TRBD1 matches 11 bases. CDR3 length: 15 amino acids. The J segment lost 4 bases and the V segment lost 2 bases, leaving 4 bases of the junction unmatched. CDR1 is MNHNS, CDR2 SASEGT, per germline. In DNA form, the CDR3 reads TGTGCCAGCAGTGAATCGGGGACAGGGGGGTACGAGCAGTACTTC. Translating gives CASSESGTGGYEQYF.

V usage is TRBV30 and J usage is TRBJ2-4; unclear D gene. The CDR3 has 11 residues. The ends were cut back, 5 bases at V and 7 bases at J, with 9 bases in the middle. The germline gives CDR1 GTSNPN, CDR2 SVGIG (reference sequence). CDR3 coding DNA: TGTGCCTGGGCCGTTGGGAACATTCAGTACTTC. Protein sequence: CAWAVGNIQYF.

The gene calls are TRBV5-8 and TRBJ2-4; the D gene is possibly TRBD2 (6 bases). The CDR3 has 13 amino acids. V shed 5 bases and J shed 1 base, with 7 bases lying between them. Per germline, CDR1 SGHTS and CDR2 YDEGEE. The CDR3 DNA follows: TGTGCCAGCAGTGGGGGGGCCAAAAACATTCAGTACTTC. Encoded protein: CASSGGAKNIQYF.

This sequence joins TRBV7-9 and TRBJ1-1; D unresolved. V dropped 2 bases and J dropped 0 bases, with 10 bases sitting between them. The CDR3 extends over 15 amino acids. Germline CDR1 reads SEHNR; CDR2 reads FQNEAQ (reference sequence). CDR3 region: CASSLTERMNTEAFF. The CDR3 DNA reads TGTGCCAGCAGCTTAACAGAACGCATGAACACTGAAGCTTTCTTT.

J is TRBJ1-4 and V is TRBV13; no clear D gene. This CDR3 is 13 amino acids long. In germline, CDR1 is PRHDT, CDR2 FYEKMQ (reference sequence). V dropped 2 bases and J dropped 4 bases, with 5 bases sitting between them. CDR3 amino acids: CASSLSGNEKLFF. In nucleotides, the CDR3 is TGTGCCAGCAGCTTATCGGGTAATGAAAAACTGTTTTTT.

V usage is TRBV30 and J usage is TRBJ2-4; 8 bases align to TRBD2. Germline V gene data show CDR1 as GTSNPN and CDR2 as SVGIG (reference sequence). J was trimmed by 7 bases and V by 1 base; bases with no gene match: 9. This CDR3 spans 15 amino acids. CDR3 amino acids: CAWSGKAGGYNIQYF. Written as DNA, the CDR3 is TGTGCCTGGAGTGGTAAGGCGGGGGGATACAACATTCAGTACTTC.

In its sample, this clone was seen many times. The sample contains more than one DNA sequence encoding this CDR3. This CDR3 is CSARSSEQYF. CDR3 nucleotides: TGCAGTGCTAGAAGTTCCGAGCAGTACTTC. The chain recombines TRBV20-1 with TRBJ2-7; D not resolved. With 2 bases removed from V and 6 bases from J, the gap between germline ends came to 5 bases. The CDR3 has 10 amino acids. The germline CDR1 and CDR2 sequences are DFQATT and SNEGSKA (reference sequence).

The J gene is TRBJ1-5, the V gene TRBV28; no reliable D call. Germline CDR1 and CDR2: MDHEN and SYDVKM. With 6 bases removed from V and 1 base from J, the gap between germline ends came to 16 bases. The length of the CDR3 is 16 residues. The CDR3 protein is CASRSKGLLSNQPQHF. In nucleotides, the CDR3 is TGTGCCAGCAGATCAAAAGGGTTGCTGAGCAATCAGCCCCAGCATTTT.

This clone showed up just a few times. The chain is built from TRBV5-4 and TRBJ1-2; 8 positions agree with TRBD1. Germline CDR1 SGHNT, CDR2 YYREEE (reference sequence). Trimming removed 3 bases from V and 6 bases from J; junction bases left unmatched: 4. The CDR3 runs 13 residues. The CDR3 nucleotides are TGTGCCAGCAGCTGGGGACAGGTGGATGGCTACACCTTC. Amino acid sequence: CASSWGQVDGYTF.

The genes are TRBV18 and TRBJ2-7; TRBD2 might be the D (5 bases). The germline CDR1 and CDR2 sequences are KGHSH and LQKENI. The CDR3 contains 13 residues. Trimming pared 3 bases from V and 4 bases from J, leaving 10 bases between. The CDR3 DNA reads TGTGCCAGCTCACCCCCGACTATGTACGAGCAGTACTTC. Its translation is CASSPPTMYEQYF.

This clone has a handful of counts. CDR3 region: CATDWGPQHF. CDR3 coding DNA: TGTGCCACGGACTGGGGGCCCCAGCATTTT. The J gene is TRBJ1-5, the V gene TRBV28; unclear D gene. Germline CDR1 MDHEN, CDR2 SYDVKM. The CDR3 sequence is 10 residues long. The V gene lost 10 bases and the J gene lost 9 bases, with 10 bases spanning the gap.

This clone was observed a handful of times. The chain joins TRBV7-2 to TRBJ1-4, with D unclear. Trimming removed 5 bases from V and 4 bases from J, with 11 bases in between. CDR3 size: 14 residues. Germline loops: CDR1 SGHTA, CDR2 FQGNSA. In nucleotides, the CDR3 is TGTGCCAGCAGCCGAAGGGTCCGTAATGAAAAACTGTTTTTT. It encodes CASSRRVRNEKLFF.

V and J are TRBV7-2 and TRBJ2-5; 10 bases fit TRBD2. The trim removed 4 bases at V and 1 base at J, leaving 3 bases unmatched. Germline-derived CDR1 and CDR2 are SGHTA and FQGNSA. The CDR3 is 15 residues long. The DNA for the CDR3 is TGTGCCAGCAGCTCGCTAGCGGGAGCCCAAGAGACCCAGTACTTC. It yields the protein CASSSLAGAQETQYF.

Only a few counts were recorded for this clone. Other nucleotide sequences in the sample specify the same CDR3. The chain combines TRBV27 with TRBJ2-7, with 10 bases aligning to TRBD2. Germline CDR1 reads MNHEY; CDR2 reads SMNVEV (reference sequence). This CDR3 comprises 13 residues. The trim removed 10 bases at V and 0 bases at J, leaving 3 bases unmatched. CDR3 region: CATRTSGSYEQYF. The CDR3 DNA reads TGTGCCACCCGGACTAGCGGCTCCTACGAGCAGTACTTC.

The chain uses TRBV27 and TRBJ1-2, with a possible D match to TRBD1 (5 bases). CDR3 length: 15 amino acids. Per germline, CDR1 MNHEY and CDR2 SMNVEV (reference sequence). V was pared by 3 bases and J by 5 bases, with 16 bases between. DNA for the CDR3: TGTGCCAGCAGTTTGACCTGGGGGGGAGGGTATGGCTACACCTTC. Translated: CASSLTWGGGYGYTF.

The CDR3 bases are TGTGCCAGCAGTTCCGATCAATCCGCCCCCAGTGGAAACACCATATATTTT. Residues: CASSSDQSAPSGNTIYF. This sequence joins TRBV28 and TRBJ1-3; no firm D call. V was clipped by 4 bases and J by 3 bases, with 19 bases between them. From germline, CDR1 is MDHEN and CDR2 SYDVKM. The CDR3 sequence is 17 residues long.

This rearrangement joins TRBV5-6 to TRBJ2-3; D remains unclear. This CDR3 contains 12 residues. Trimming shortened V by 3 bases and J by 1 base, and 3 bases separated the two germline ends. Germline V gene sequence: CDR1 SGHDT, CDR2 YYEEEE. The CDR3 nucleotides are TGTGCCAGCAGCTACCGCACAGATACGCAGTATTTT. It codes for CASSYRTDTQYF.

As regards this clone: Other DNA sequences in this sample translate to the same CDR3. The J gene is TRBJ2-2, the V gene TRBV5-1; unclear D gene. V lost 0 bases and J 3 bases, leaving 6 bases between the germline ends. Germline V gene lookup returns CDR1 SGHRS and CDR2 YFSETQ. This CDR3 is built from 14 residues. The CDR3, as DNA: TGCGCCAGCAGCTTGGCCCTCGACACCGGGGAGCTGTTTTTT. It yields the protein CASSLALDTGELFF. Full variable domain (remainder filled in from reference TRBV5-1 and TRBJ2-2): KAGVTQTPRYLIKTRGQQVTLSCSPISGHRSVSWYQQTPGQGLQFLFEYFSETQRNKGNFPGRFSGRQFSNSRSEMNVSTLELGDSALYLCASSLALDTGELFFGEGSRLTVL.

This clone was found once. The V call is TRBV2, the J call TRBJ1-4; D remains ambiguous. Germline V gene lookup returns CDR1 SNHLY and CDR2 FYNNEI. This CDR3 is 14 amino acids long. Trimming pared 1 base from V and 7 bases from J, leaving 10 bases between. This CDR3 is CASSEGTSSEKLFF. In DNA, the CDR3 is TGTGCCAGCAGTGAAGGGACGAGTAGTGAAAAACTGTTTTTT.

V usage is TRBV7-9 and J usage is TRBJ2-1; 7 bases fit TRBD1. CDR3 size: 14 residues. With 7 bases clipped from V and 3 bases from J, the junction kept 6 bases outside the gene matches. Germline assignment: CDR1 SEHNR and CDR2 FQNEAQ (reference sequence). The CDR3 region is CASKDRDLYNEQFF. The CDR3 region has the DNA TGTGCCAGCAAAGACAGGGACCTCTACAATGAGCAGTTCTTC.

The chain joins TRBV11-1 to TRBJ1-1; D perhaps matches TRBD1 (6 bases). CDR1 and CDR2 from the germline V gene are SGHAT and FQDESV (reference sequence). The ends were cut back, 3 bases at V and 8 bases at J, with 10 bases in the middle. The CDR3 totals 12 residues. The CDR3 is CASSLDRDEAFF. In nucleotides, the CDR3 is TGTGCCAGCAGCTTGGACAGAGACGAAGCTTTCTTT.